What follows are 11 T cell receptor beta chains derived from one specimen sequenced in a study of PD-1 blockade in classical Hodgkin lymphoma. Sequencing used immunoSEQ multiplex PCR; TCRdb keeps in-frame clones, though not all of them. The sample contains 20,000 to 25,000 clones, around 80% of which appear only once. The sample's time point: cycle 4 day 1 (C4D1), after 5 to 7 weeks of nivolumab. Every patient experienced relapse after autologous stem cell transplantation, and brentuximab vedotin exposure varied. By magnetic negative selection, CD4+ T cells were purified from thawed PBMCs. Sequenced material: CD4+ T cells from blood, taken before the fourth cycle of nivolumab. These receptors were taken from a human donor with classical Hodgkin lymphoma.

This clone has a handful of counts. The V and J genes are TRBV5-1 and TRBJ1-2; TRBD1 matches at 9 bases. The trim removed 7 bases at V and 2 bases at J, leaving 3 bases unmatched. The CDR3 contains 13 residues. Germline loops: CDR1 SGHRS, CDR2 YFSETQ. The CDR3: CASGGQGNYGYTF. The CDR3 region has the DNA TGCGCCAGCGGGGGACAGGGCAACTATGGCTACACCTTC.

CDR3 loop: CASSLELRPYEQYF. Here the CDR3 DNA reads TGTGCCAGCAGCTTAGAGCTCAGACCCTACGAGCAGTACTTC. J is TRBJ2-7 and V is TRBV7-9, with D unresolved. The germline V gene encodes CDR1 SEHNR and CDR2 FQNEAQ (reference sequence). V was cut by 1 base and J by 2 bases, with 9 bases left in between. The CDR3 consists of 14 residues.

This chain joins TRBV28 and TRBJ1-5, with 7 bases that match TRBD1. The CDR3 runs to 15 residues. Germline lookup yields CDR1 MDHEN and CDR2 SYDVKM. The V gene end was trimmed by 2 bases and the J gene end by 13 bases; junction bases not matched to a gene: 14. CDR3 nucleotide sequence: TGTGCCAGCAGTTTAGACCCCCCCCGACAGGGAAGACAGCATTTT. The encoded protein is CASSLDPPRQGRQHF.

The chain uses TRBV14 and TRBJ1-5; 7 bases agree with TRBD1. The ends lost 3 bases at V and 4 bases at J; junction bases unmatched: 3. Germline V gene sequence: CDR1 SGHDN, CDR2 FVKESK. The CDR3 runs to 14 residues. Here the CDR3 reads CASSQAGGNQPQHF. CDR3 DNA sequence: TGTGCCAGCAGCCAGGCAGGGGGAAATCAGCCCCAGCATTTT.

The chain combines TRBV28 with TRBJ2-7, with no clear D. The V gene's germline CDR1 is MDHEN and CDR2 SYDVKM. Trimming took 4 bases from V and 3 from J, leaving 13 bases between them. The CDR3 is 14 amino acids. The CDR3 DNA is TGTGCCAGCAGTTACCGAGACACGAACTACGAGCAGTACTTC. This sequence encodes CASSYRDTNYEQYF.

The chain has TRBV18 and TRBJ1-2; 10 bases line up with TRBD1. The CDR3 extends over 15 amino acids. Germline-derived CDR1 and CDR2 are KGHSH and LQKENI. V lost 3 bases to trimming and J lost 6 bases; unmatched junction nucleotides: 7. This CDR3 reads CASSPSVDRGHGYTF. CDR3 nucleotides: TGTGCCAGCTCACCGTCAGTTGACAGGGGGCATGGCTACACCTTC.

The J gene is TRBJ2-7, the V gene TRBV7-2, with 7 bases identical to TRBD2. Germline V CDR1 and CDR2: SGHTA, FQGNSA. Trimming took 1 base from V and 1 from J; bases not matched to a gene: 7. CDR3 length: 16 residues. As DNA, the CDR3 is TGTGCCAGCAGCTTAGTCGCCGGGGGGTTTTCCTACGAGCAGTACTTC. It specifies CASSLVAGGFSYEQYF. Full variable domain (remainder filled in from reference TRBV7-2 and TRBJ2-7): GAGVSQSPSNKVTEKGKDVELRCDPISGHTALYWYRQSLGQGLEFLIYFQGNSAPDKSGLPSDRFSAERTGGSVSTLTIQRTQQEDSAVYLCASSLVAGGFSYEQYFGPGTRLTVT.

The CDR3 nucleotides are TGCGCCAGCAGCTTGGCAGAGACTCAGGTGGTCTACACCTTC. Protein: CASSLAETQVVYTF. V usage is TRBV5-1 and J usage is TRBJ1-2; the D is unclear. The V end lost 0 bases, the J end lost 10 bases, and 16 bases lay between the germline ends. The CDR3 runs to 14 residues. Per germline, CDR1 SGHRS and CDR2 YFSETQ.

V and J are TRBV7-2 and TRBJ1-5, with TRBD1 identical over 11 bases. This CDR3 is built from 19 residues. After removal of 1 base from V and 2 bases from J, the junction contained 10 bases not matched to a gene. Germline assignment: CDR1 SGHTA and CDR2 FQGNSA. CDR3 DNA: TGTGCCAGCAGCTTAGTGCGGACAGGGGGCATCGGGGGCAATCAGCCCCAGCATTTT. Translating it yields CASSLVRTGGIGGNQPQHF. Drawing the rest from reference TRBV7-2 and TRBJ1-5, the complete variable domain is GAGVSQSPSNKVTEKGKDVELRCDPISGHTALYWYRQSLGQGLEFLIYFQGNSAPDKSGLPSDRFSAERTGGSVSTLTIQRTQQEDSAVYLCASSLVRTGGIGGNQPQHFGDGTRLSIL.

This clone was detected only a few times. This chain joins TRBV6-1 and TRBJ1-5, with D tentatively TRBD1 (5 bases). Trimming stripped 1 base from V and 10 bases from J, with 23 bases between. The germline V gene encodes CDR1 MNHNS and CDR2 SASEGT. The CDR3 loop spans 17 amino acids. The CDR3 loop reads CASSEVPGPDLSIPQHF. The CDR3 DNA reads TGTGCCAGCAGTGAAGTCCCGGGACCTGATTTGTCAATCCCCCAGCATTTT.

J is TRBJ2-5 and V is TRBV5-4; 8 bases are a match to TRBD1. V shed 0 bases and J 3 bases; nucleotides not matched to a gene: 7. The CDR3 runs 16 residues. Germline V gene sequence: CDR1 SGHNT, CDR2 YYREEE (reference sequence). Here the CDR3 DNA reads TGTGCCAGCAGCTTGGGGACAGGGATAAATAAAGAGACCCAGTACTTC. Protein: CASSLGTGINKETQYF.